A selection of T cell receptor beta chains follows, all from one sample in a study of Graves' ophthalmopathy and Graves' hyperthyroidism. Each CDR3 protein gets one entry after TCRdb re-called the multiplex PCR reads with MiXCR. This repertoire shows around 1,000,000 distinct CDR3 sequences, about 38% found once; its top ten account for roughly 10%. The sequenced sample was peripheral blood or thyroid tissue (not recorded which). All receptors come from an adult man with Graves' hyperthyroidism. CDR3s include the opening cysteine and the closing phenylalanine or tryptophan. D genes are given only for firm matches. Size values are once, few and many counts, or a class for expanded clones, and some rows have none.

J gene | V gene | clone size | D gene | CDR3 protein | CDR3 DNA
TRBJ1-1 | TRBV14 | many | NA | CASSLLVATMNTEAFF | TGTGCCAGCAGCCTCCTCGTGGCAACAATGAACACTGAAGCTTTCTTT
TRBJ1-1 | TRBV4-2 | few | NA | CASSYRGQQAFF | TGTGCCAGCAGCTATCGGGGACAACAAGCTTTCTTT
TRBJ1-4 | TRBV6-6 | few | TRBD1 | CASRQGVGWDEKLFF | TGTGCCAGCAGACAGGGGGTCGGGTGGGATGAAAAACTGTTTTTT
TRBJ2-2 | TRBV10-3 | NA | NA | CAISGGTPTTGELFF | TGTGCCATCAGTGGGGGGACACCTACCACCGGGGAGCTGTTTTTT
TRBJ2-6 | TRBV12-3/TRBV12-4 | NA | NA | CASSSTGQFSGANVLTF | TGTGCCAGCAGTTCCACAGGGCAATTCTCTGGGGCCAACGTCCTGACTTTC
TRBJ1-5 | TRBV6-6 | NA | NA | CATTGQGRNQPQHF | TGTGCCACCACGGGACAAGGACGCAATCAGCCCCAGCATTTT
TRBJ2-7 | TRBV20-1 | NA | NA | CSAADGDSYEQYF | TGCAGTGCTGCGGACGGAGATTCCTACGAGCAGTACTTC
TRBJ2-5 | TRBV24-1 | many | NA | CATSDGFRDGGSETQYF | TGTGCCACCAGTGATGGATTCAGGGACGGAGGTTCGGAGACCCAGTACTTC
TRBJ1-1 | TRBV9 | NA | NA | CASSVAAGETFF | TGTGCCAGCAGCGTAGCTGCGGGAGAGACTTTCTTT
TRBJ1-5 | TRBV15 | once | TRBD1 | CATSSEGQGGRQPQHF | TGTGCCACCAGCAGCGAGGGACAGGGGGGTCGGCAGCCCCAGCATTTT
TRBJ1-3 | TRBV7-2 | many | NA | CASSLVGNTIYF | TGTGCCAGCAGCTTAGTTGGAAACACCATATATTTT
TRBJ2-7 | TRBV25-1 | many | NA | CASGGGVGYEQYF | TGTGCCAGCGGAGGGGGCGTCGGCTACGAGCAGTACTTC
TRBJ1-6 | TRBV20-1 | many | NA | CSAREPGGMHSSPLHF | TGCAGTGCTAGAGAACCGGGAGGGATGCACAGTTCACCCCTCCACTTT
TRBJ1-6 | TRBV10-1 | few | NA | CASSDLRSSPLHF | TGCGCCAGCAGTGATTTGAGGAGTTCACCCCTCCACTTT
TRBJ2-5 | TRBV11-2 | NA | NA | CASSLDPGFETQYF | TGTGCCAGCAGCTTAGACCCGGGTTTTGAGACCCAGTACTTC
TRBJ1-1 | TRBV15 | NA | NA | CASSQDPPVTEAFF | TGTGCCAGCAGCCAAGATCCCCCCGTAACTGAAGCTTTCTTT
TRBJ2-5 | TRBV14 | few | TRBD2 | CASSRVSGAYQETQYF | TGTGCCAGCAGCCGAGTGAGCGGGGCTTACCAAGAGACCCAGTACTTC
TRBJ2-7 | TRBV6-2/TRBV6-3 | NA | NA | CASTTDSYEQYF | TGTGCCAGCACGACAGACTCCTACGAGCAGTACTTC
TRBJ2-1 | TRBV15 | NA | TRBD1 | CASSFGQGSNEQFF | TGTGCCAGCAGCTTCGGACAGGGCAGCAATGAGCAGTTCTTC
TRBJ1-2 | TRBV5-1 | NA | NA | CASSVATHTF | TGCGCCAGCAGCGTAGCGACCCACACCTTC
TRBJ1-6 | TRBV9 | many | TRBD1 | CASSVEGAWNSPLHF | TGTGCCAGCAGCGTAGAGGGGGCTTGGAATTCACCCCTCCACTTT
TRBJ1-2 | TRBV7-9 | many | NA | CASSFDGNSVYGYTF | TGTGCCAGCAGCTTTGACGGGAACTCCGTCTATGGCTACACCTTC